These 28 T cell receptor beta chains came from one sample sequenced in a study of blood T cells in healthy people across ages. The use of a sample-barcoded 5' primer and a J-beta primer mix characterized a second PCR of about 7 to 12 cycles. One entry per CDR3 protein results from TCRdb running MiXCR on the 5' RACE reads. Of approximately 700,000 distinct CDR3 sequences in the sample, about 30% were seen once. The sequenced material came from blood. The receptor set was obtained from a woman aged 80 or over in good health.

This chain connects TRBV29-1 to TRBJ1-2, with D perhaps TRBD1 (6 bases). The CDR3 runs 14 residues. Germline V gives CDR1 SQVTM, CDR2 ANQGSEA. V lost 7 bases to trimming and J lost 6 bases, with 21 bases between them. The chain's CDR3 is CSDADRKLPNGYTF. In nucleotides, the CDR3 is TGCAGCGATGCGGACAGAAAGTTACCCAATGGCTACACCTTC.

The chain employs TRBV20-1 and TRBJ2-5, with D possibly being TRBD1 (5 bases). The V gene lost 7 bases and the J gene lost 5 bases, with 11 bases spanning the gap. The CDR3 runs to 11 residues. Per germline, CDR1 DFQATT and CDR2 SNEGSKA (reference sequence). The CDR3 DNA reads TGCAGTGTGACAGTCGGTGAGACCCAGTACTTC. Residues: CSVTVGETQYF.

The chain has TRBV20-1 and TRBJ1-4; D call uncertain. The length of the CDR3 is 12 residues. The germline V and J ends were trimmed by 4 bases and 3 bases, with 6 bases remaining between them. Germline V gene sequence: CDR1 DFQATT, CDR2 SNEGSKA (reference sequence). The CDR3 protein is CSAINPNEKLFF. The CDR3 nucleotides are TGCAGTGCTATAAATCCTAATGAAAAACTGTTTTTT.

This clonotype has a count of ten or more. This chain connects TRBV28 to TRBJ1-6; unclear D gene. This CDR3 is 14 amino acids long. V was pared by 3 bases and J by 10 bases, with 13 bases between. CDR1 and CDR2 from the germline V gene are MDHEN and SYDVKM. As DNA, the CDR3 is TGTGCCAGCAGTTTCGAGTCAACCTACTCACCCCTCCACTTT. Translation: CASSFESTYSPLHF.

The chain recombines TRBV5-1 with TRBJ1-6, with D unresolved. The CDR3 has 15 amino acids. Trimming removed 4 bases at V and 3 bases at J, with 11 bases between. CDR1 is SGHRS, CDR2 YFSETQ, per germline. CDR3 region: CASSPGGYYNSPLHF. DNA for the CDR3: TGCGCCAGCAGCCCGGGAGGTTACTATAATTCACCCCTCCACTTT. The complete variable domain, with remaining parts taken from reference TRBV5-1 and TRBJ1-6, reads KAGVTQTPRYLIKTRGQQVTLSCSPISGHRSVSWYQQTPGQGLQFLFEYFSETQRNKGNFPGRFSGRQFSNSRSEMNVSTLELGDSALYLCASSPGGYYNSPLHFGNGTRLTVT.

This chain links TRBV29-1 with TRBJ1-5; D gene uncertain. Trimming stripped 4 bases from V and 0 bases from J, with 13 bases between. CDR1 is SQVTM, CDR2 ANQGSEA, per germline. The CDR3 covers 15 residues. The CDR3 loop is CSVVIDGNSNQPQHF. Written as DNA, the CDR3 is TGCAGCGTTGTTATAGACGGGAATAGCAATCAGCCCCAGCATTTT.

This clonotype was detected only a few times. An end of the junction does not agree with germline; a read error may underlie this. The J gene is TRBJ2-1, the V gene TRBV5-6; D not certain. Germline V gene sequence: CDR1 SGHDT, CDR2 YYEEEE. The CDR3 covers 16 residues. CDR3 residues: CASSLNGPRSYNGQFF. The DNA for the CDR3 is TGTGCCAGCAGCTTGAACGGCCCCAGGTCCTACAATGGGCAGTTCTTC.

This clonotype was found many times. CDR3 sequence reads: CASSLAVVQTTGELFF. The CDR3 region has the DNA TGCGCCAGCAGCTTGGCCGTGGTGCAAACCACCGGGGAGCTGTTTTTT. The chain uses TRBV5-1 and TRBJ2-2, with no clear D. V was cut by 0 bases and J by 4 bases, with 13 bases left in between. CDR3 size: 16 residues. The germline CDR1 and CDR2 sequences are SGHRS and YFSETQ.

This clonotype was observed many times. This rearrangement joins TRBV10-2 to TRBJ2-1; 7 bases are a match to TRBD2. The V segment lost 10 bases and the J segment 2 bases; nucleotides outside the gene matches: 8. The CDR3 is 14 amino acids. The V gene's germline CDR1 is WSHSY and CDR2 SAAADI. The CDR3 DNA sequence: TGCGCCACCCAACCGGGGGGTCCCTACAATGAGCAGTTCTTC. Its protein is CATQPGGPYNEQFF.

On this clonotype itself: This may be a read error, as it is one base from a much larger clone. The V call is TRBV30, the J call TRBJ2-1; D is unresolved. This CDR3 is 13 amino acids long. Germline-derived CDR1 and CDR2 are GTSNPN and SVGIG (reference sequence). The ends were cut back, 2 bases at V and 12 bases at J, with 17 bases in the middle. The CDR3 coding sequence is TGTGCCTGGAGTCCGCTCTCCCGGAGTGGGCAGTTCTTC. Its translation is CAWSPLSRSGQFF.

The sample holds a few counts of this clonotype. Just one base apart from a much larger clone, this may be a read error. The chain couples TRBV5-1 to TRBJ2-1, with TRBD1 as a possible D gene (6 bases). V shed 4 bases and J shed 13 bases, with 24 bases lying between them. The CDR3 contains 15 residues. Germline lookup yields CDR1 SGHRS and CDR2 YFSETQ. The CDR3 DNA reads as TGCGCCAGCAGCCTTAGTTACAGGGTCCAAGAGACCCAGTTCTTC. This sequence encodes CASSLSYRVQETQFF. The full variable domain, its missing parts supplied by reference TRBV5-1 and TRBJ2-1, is KAGVTQTPRYLIKTRGQQVTLSCSPISGHRSVSWYQQTPGQGLQFLFEYFSETQRNKGNFPGRFSGRQFSNSRSEMNVSTLELGDSALYLCASSLSYRVQETQFFGPGTRLTVL.

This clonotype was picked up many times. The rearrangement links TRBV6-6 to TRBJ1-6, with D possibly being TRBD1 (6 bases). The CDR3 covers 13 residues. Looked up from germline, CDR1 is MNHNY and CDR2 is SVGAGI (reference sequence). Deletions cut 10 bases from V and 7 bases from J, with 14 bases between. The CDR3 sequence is CAIRGAENSPLHF. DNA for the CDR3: TGTGCCATCCGGGGGGCAGAGAATTCACCCCTCCACTTT.

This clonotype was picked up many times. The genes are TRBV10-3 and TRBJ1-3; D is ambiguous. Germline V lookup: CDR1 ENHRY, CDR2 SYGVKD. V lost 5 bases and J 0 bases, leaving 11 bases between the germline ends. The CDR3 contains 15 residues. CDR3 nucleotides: TGTGCCATCAGTAAAGACTCGAGCTCTGGAAACACCATATATTTT. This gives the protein CAISKDSSSGNTIYF.

For the CDR3, the DNA is TGTGCCAGCAGTGACGGGACAGGGGCCACAGATACGCAGTATTTT. This gives the protein CASSDGTGATDTQYF. V and J are TRBV6-4 and TRBJ2-3; TRBD1 agrees at 10 bases. Trimming removed 2 bases from V and 2 bases from J; junction bases left unmatched: 1. Germline V gene data show CDR1 as MRHNA and CDR2 as SNTAGT. This CDR3 is built from 15 residues.

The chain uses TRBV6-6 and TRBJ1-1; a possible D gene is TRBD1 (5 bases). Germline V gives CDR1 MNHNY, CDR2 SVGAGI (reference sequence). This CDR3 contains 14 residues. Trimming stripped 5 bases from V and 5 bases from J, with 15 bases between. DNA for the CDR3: TGTGCCAGCAGTCACGGGGGTGGGGGGACTGAAGCTTTCTTT. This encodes CASSHGGGGTEAFF.

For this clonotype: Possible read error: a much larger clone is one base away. CDR3 protein: CASGIDRGREQYF. Written as DNA, the CDR3 is TGTGCCAGCGGTATAGACAGGGGGCGCGAGCAGTACTTC. J is TRBJ2-5 and V is TRBV12-3 or TRBV12-4; 10 positions match TRBD1. The assigned J gene may be wrong: the sequence end matches TRBJ2-7 better. The CDR3 runs 13 residues.

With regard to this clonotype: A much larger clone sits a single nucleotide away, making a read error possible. The CDR3 sequence is CASSAQGRYEHYF. As DNA, the CDR3 is TGTGCCAGCAGTGCCCAGGGTCGCTACGAGCATTACTTC. V is TRBV6-1 and J is TRBJ2-5; D is perhaps TRBD1 (5 bases). V was cut by 4 bases and J by 14 bases, with 20 bases left in between. This CDR3 region has 13 residues. The germline gives CDR1 MNHNS, CDR2 SASEGT.

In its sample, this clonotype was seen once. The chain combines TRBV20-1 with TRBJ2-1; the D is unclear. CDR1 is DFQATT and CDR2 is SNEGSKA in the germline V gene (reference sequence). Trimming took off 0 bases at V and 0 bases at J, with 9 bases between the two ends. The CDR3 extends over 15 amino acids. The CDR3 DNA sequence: TGCAGTGCTAGAGATCGGGCCGGCTCCTACAATGAGCAGTTCTTC. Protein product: CSARDRAGSYNEQFF.

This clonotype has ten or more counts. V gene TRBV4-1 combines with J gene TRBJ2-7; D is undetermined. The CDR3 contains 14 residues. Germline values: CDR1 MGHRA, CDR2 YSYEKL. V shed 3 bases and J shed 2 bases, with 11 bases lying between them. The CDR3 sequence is CASSHGQDPYEQYF. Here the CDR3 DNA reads TGCGCCAGCAGCCATGGTCAGGACCCCTACGAGCAGTACTTC.

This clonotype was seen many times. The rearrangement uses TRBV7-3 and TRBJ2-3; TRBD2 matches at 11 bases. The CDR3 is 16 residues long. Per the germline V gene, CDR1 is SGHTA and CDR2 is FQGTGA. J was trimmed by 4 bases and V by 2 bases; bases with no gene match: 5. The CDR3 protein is CASSLLAGGISDTQYF. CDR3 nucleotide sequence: TGTGCCAGCAGCTTACTAGCGGGGGGAATTTCAGATACGCAGTATTTT.

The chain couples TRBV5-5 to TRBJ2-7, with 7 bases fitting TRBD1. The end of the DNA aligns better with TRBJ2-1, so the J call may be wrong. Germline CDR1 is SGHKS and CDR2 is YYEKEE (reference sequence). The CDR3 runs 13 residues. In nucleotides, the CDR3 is TGTGCCAGCAGCAGAGACAGGGTCTACGAGCAGTTCTTC. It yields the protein CASSRDRVYEQFF.

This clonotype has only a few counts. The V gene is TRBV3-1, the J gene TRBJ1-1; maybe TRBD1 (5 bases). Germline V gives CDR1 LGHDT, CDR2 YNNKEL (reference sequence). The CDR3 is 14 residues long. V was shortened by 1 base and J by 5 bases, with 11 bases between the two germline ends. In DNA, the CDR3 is TGTGCCAGCAGCCAAGGCCGCGGGGCGACTGAAGCTTTCTTT. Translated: CASSQGRGATEAFF. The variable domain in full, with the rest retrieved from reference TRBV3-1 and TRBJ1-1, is DTAVSQTPKYLVTQMGNDKSIKCEQNLGHDTMYWYKQDSKKFLKIMFSYNNKELIINETVPNRFSPKSPDKAHLNLHINSLELGDSAVYFCASSQGRGATEAFFGQGTRLTVV.

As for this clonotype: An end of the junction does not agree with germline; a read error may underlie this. For the CDR3, the DNA is TGCGTCAGCAGCCGGGAGCAAGCTAGAGAGCAGTACTTC. Amino acid sequence: CVSSREQAREQYF. The rearrangement links TRBV4-3 to TRBJ2-5, with D possibly being TRBD2 (6 bases). CDR1 and CDR2 (germline): LGHNA, YSLEER. The CDR3 loop spans 13 amino acids.

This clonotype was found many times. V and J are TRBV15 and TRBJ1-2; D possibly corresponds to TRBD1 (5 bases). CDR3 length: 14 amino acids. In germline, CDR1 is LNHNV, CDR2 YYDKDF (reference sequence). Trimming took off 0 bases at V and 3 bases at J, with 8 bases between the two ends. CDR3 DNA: TGTGCCACCAGCAGAGAATGGGGGGACTATGGCTACACCTTC. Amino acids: CATSREWGDYGYTF. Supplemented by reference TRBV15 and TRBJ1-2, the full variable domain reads DAMVIQNPRYQVTQFGKPVTLSCSQTLNHNVMYWYQQKSSQAPKLLFHYYDKDFNNEADTPDNFQSRRPNTSFCFLDIRSPGLGDTAMYLCATSREWGDYGYTFGSGTRLTVV.

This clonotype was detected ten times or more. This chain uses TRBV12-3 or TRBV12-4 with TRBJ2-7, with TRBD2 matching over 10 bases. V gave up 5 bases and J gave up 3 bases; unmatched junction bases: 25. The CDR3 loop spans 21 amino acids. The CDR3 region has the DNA TGTGCCAGCAGTCAGTACCTCCCGGGGGTTAGCGGGGGGACCGGTCGCTACGAGCAGTACTTC. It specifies CASSQYLPGVSGGTGRYEQYF.

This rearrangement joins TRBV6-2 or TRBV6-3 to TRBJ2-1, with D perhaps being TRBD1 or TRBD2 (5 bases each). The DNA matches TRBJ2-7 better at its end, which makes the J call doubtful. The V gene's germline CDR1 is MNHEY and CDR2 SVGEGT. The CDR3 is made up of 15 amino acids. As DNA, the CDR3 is TGTGCCAGCAGTTACCCGGGGCTCGCCTACAATGAGCAGTACTTC. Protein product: CASSYPGLAYNEQYF.

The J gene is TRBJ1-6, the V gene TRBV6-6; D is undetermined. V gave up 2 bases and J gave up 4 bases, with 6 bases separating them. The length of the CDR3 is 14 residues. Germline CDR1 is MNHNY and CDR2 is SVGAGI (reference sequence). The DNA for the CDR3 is TGTGCCAGCAGTTACGCCGCGTATAATTCACCCCTCCACTTT. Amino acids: CASSYAAYNSPLHF.

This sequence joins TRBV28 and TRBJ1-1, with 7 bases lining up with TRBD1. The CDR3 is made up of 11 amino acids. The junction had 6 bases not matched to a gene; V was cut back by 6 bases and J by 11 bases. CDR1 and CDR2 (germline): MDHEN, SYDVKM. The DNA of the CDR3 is TGTGCCAGCAGAGACAGGGAGTGGGCTTTCTTT. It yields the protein CASRDREWAFF.